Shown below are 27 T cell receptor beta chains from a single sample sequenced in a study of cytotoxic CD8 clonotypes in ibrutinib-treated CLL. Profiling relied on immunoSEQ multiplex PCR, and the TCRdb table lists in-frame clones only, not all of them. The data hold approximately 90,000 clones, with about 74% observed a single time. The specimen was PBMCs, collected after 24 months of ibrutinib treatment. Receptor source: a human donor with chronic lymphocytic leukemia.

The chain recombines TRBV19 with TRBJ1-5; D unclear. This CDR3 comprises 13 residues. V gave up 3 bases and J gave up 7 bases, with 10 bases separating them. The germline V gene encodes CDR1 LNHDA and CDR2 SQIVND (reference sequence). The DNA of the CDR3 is TGTGCCAGTAGTATGCAAGATAGGCAGCCCCAGCATTTT. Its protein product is CASSMQDRQPQHF.

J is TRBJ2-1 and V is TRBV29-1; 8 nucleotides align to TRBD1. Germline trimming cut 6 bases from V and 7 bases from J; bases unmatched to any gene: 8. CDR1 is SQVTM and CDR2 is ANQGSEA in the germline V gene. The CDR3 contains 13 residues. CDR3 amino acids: CSVRTGPGNEQFF. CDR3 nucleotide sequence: TGCAGCGTCCGGACAGGGCCCGGGAATGAGCAGTTCTTC.

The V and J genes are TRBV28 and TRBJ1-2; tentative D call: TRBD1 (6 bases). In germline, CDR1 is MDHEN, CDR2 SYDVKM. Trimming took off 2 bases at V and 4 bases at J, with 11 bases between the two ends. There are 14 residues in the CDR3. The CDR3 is CASSLSRQVYGYTF. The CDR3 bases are TGTGCCAGCAGTTTAAGTAGACAGGTCTATGGCTACACCTTC.

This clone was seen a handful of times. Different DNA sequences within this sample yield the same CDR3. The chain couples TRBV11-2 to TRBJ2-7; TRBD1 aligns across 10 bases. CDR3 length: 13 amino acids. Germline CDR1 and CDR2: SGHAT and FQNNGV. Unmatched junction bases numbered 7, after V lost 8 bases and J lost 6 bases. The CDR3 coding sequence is TGTGCCAGCTCCCCTGGGACAGGGGTCGAGCAGTACTTC. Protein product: CASSPGTGVEQYF.

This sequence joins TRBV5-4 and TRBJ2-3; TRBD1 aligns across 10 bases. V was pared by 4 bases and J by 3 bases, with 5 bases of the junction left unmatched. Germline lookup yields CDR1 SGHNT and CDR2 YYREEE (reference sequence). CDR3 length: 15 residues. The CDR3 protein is CASSEDRGRTDTQYF. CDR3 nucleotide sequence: TGTGCCAGCAGCGAGGACAGGGGGAGGACAGATACGCAGTATTTT.

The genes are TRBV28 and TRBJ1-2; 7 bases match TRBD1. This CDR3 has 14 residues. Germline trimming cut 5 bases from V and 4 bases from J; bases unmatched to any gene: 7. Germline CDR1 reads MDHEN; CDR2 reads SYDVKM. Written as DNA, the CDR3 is TGTGCCAGCAGTGTACAGGGGAGGGTCTATGGCTACACCTTC. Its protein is CASSVQGRVYGYTF.

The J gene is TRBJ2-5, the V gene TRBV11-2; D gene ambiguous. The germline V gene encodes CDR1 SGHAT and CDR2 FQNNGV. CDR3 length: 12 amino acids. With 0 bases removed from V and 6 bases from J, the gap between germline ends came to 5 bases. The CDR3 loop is CASSLDRQTQYF. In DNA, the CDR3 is TGTGCCAGCAGCTTAGATCGGCAGACCCAGTACTTC.

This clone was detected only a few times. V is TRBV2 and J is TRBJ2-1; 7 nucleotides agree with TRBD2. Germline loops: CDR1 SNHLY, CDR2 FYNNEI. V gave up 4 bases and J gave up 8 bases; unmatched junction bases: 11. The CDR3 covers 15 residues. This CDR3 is CASSGIAGGFDEQFF. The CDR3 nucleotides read TGTGCCAGCAGTGGGATAGCGGGCGGGTTTGATGAGCAGTTCTTC.

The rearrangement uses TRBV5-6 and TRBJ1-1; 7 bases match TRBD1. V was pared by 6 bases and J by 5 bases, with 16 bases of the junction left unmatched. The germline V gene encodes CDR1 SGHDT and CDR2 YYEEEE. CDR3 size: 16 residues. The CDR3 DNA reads TGTGCCAGCACAGAGGTCAAGGGGGCGAAAAGGACTGAAGCTTTCTTT. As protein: CASTEVKGAKRTEAFF. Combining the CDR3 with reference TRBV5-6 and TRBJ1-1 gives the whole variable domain DAGVTQSPTHLIKTRGQQVTLRCSPKSGHDTVSWYQQALGQGPQFIFQYYEEEERQRGNFPDRFSGHQFPNYSSELNVNALLLGDSALYLCASTEVKGAKRTEAFFGQGTRLTVV.

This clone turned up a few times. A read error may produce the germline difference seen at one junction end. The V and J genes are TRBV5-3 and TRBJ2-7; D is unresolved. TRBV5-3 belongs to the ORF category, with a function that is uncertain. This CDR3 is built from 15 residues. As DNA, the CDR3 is TGTGCCAGCAGCTTAGATGCCAGGTCAGGAGACGAGCAGTACTTC. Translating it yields CASSLDARSGDEQYF.

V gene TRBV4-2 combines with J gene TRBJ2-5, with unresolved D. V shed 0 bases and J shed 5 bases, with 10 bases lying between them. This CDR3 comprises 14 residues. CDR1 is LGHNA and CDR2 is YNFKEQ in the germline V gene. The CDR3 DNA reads TGTGCCAGCAGCCAAGAAAGAGCGAGGGAGACCCAGTACTTC. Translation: CASSQERARETQYF.

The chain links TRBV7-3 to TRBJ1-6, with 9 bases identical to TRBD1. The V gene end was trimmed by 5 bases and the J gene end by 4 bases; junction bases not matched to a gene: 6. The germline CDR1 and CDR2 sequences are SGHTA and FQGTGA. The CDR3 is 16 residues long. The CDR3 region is CASSRQGGLYNSPLHF. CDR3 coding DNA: TGTGCCAGCAGCAGACAGGGGGGTCTTTATAATTCACCCCTCCACTTT.

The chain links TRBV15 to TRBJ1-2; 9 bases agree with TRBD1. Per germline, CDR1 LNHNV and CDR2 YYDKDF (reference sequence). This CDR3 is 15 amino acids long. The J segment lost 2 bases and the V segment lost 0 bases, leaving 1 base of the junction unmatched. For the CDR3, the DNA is TGTGCCACCAGCAGAGAAGACAGGGGGAACTATGGCTACACCTTC. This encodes CATSREDRGNYGYTF.

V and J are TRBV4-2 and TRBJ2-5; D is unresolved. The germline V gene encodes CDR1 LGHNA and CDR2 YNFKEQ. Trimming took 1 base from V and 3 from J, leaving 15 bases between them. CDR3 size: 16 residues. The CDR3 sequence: CASSQAPWASEETQYF. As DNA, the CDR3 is TGTGCCAGCAGCCAAGCCCCCTGGGCGTCAGAAGAGACCCAGTACTTC.

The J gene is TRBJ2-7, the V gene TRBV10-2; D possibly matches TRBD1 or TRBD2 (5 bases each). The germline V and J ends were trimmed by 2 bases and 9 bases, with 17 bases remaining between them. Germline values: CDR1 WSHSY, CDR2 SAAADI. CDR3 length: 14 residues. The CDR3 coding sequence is TGCGCCAGCAGTGAGCCACCGGGGATCCAGGGGCAGTACTTC. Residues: CASSEPPGIQGQYF.

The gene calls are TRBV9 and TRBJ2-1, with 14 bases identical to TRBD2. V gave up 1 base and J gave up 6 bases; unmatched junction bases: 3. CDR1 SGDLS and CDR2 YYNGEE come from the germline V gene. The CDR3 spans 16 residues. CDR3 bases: TGTGCCAGCAGCGTAAAGGGGACTAGCGGGAGCAATGAGCAGTTCTTC. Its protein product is CASSVKGTSGSNEQFF.

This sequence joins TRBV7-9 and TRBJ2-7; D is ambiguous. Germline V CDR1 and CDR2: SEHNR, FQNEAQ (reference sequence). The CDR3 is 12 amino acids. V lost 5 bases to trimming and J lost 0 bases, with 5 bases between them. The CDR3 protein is CASSKTSYEQYF. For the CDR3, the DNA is TGTGCCAGCAGCAAAACCTCCTACGAGCAGTACTTC.

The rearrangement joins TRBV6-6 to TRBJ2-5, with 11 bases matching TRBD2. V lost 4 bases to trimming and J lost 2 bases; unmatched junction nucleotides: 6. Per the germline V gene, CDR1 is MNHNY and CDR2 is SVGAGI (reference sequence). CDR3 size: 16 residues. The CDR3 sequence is CASSSPGLAVQETQYF. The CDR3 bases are TGTGCCAGCAGTTCTCCGGGACTAGCGGTACAAGAGACCCAGTACTTC.

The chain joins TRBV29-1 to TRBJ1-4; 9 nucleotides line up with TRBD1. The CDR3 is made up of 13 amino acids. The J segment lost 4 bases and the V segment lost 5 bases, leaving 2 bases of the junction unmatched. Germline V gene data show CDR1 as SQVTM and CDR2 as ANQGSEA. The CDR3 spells CSVLGQGNEKLFF. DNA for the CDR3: TGCAGCGTTTTGGGACAGGGTAATGAAAAACTGTTTTTT. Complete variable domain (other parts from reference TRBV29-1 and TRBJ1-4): SAVISQKPSRDICQRGTSLTIQCQVDSQVTMMFWYRQQPGQSLTLIATANQGSEATYESGFVIDKFPISRPNLTFSTLTVSNMSPEDSSIYLCSVLGQGNEKLFFGSGTQLSVL.

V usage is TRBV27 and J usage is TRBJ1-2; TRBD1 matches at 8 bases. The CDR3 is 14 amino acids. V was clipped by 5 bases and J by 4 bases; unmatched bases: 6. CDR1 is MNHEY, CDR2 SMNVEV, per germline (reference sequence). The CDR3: CASSPRGPGYGYTF. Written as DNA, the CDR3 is TGTGCCAGCAGTCCCAGGGGGCCTGGCTATGGCTACACCTTC.

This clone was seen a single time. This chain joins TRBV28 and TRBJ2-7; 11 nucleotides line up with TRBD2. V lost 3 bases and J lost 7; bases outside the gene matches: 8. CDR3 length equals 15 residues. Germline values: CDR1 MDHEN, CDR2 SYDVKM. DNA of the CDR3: TGTGCCAGCAGTTTCCGACTAGCGGGACTTGGTGAGCAGTACTTC. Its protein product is CASSFRLAGLGEQYF.

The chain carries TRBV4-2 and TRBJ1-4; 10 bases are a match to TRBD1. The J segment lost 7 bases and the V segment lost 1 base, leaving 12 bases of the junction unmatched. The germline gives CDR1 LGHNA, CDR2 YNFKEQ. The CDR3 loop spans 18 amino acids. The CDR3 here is CASSQGRDRGWVGEKLFF. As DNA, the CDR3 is TGTGCCAGCAGCCAAGGACGGGACAGGGGATGGGTAGGTGAAAAACTGTTTTTT.

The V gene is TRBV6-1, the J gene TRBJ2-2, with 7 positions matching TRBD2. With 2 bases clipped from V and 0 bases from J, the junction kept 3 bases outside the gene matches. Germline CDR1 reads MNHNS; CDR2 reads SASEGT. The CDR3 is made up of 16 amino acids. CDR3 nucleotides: TGTGCCAGCAGTGAAAGGACTAGTGCGAACACCGGGGAGCTGTTTTTT. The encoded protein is CASSERTSANTGELFF.

CDR3 amino acids: CASSVVLAGEQFF. DNA for the CDR3: TGTGCCAGCAGCGTAGTACTAGCGGGTGAGCAGTTCTTC. This chain uses TRBV9 with TRBJ2-1; 9 bases map to TRBD2. This CDR3 has 13 amino acids. Germline V gene lookup returns CDR1 SGDLS and CDR2 YYNGEE. V lost 0 bases, J lost 9 bases, and 1 base stayed unmatched.

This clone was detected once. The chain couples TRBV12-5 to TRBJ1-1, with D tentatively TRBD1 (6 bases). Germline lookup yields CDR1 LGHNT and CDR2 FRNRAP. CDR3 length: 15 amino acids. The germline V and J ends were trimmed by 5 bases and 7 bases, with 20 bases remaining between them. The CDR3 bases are TGTGCTAGTGGTATCCCATCCGGGACAACTGATGAAGCTTTCTTT. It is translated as CASGIPSGTTDEAFF.

The CDR3 DNA reads as TGTGCCAGCAGCTTAGCGCAAAGTCGCGAGCAGTACTTC. It yields the protein CASSLAQSREQYF. The chain recombines TRBV7-6 with TRBJ2-7; D remains ambiguous. The CDR3 loop spans 13 amino acids. Per germline, CDR1 SGHVS and CDR2 FNYEAQ. The germline V and J ends were trimmed by 0 bases and 6 bases, with 9 bases remaining between them.

In DNA, the CDR3 is TGTGCCAGCAGTGTCCGGAGGCAAAACGGGGAGCTGTTTTTT. The encoded protein is CASSVRRQNGELFF. The chain is built from TRBV27 and TRBJ2-2; maybe TRBD2 (5 bases). V was cut by 5 bases and J by 7 bases, with 14 bases left in between. Germline V CDR1 and CDR2: MNHEY, SMNVEV (reference sequence). This CDR3 region has 14 residues.